A selection of T cell receptor beta chains follows, all from one sample in a study of CD8 T cells in Susac syndrome. Each CDR3 protein is one row after TCRdb ran MiXCR on the immunoSEQ multiplex PCR reads. The profile shows about 120,000 distinct CDR3 sequences, 90% to 95% of them singletons. The sequenced sample was CD8+ T cells from PBMCs. The receptors were sampled from a human donor with Susac syndrome. CDR3s include the opening cysteine and the closing phenylalanine or tryptophan. D genes are given only for firm matches. Expanded clones are given a class, and other clones once, few, many or no size at all.

clone size: NA; V gene: TRBV6-5; D gene: TRBD1; J gene: TRBJ2-5; CDR3 protein: CASSATGGRETQYF; CDR3 DNA: TGTGCCAGCAGTGCAACAGGGGGCCGAGAGACCCAGTACTTC
clone size: NA; V gene: TRBV29-1; D gene: TRBD1; J gene: TRBJ2-2; CDR3 protein: CSVWGDREKDTGELFF; CDR3 DNA: TGCAGCGTTTGGGGGGACAGGGAGAAAGACACCGGGGAGCTGTTTTTT
clone size: NA; V gene: TRBV14; D gene: NA; J gene: TRBJ2-7; CDR3 protein: CASSQPSVAVYEQYF; CDR3 DNA: TGTGCCAGCAGCCAACCGAGTGTAGCGGTCTACGAGCAGTACTTC
clone size: NA; V gene: TRBV6-5; D gene: TRBD2; J gene: TRBJ2-2; CDR3 protein: CASSYSSGGAVGELFF; CDR3 DNA: TGTGCCAGCAGTTACTCTAGCGGGGGGGCTGTCGGGGAGCTGTTTTTT
clone size: NA; V gene: TRBV13; D gene: NA; J gene: TRBJ1-3; CDR3 protein: CASSFPTGYSGNTIYF; CDR3 DNA: TGTGCCAGCAGCTTCCCGACAGGATACTCTGGAAACACCATATATTTT
clone size: many; V gene: TRBV7-9; D gene: TRBD1; J gene: TRBJ2-7; CDR3 protein: CASSRTGSEQYF; CDR3 DNA: TGTGCCAGCAGCCGGACAGGGAGCGAGCAGTACTTC
clone size: NA; V gene: TRBV11-2; D gene: NA; J gene: TRBJ2-7; CDR3 protein: CASSLRVVGGYEQYF; CDR3 DNA: TGTGCCAGCAGCTTACGGGTTGTGGGGGGATACGAGCAGTACTTC
clone size: NA; V gene: TRBV15; D gene: NA; J gene: TRBJ2-7; CDR3 protein: CATSRATGSYEQYF; CDR3 DNA: TGTGCCACCAGCAGAGCCACAGGGTCCTACGAGCAGTACTTC
clone size: once; V gene: TRBV29-1; D gene: NA; J gene: TRBJ2-2; CDR3 protein: CSVLSPTGELFF; CDR3 DNA: TGCAGCGTTCTGAGCCCCACCGGGGAGCTGTTTTTT
clone size: NA; V gene: TRBV6-2/TRBV6-3; D gene: TRBD1; J gene: TRBJ2-1; CDR3 protein: CASSAFEGAYDEQFF; CDR3 DNA: TGTGCCAGCAGCGCATTCGAGGGGGCTTATGATGAGCAGTTCTTC
clone size: NA; V gene: TRBV16; D gene: TRBD1; J gene: TRBJ1-1; CDR3 protein: CASSRTYSGGTEAFF; CDR3 DNA: TGTGCCAGCAGCCGAACTTACTCAGGGGGCACTGAAGCTTTCTTT
clone size: NA; V gene: TRBV12-3/TRBV12-4; D gene: TRBD2; J gene: TRBJ2-5; CDR3 protein: CASSFASGGVETQYF; CDR3 DNA: TGTGCCAGCAGTTTCGCTAGCGGGGGGGTGGAGACCCAGTACTTC
clone size: NA; V gene: TRBV7-9; D gene: NA; J gene: TRBJ2-3; CDR3 protein: CASSFVDTQYF; CDR3 DNA: TGTGCCAGCAGCTTCGTTGATACGCAGTATTTT
clone size: NA; V gene: TRBV12-3/TRBV12-4; D gene: NA; J gene: TRBJ2-3; CDR3 protein: CASSLSQGNTDTQYF; CDR3 DNA: TGTGCCAGCAGTTTGTCTCAGGGGAACACAGATACGCAGTATTTT
clone size: few; V gene: TRBV7-9; D gene: TRBD1; J gene: TRBJ2-7; CDR3 protein: CASSRDRDEQYF; CDR3 DNA: TGTGCCAGCAGCCGAGACAGGGACGAGCAGTACTTC
clone size: NA; V gene: TRBV3-1; D gene: NA; J gene: TRBJ2-7; CDR3 protein: CASSGESYEQYF; CDR3 DNA: TGTGCCAGCAGCGGTGAGTCCTACGAGCAGTACTTC
clone size: NA; V gene: TRBV19; D gene: NA; J gene: TRBJ2-3; CDR3 protein: CASSTGRGPTDTQYF; CDR3 DNA: TGTGCCAGTAGCACGGGGCGGGGACCTACAGATACGCAGTATTTT
clone size: once; V gene: TRBV6-2/TRBV6-3; D gene: NA; J gene: TRBJ1-1; CDR3 protein: CASTLRGAPSTEAFF; CDR3 DNA: TGTGCCAGCACTCTTAGGGGGGCCCCGAGCACTGAAGCTTTCTTT
clone size: NA; V gene: TRBV1; D gene: NA; J gene: TRBJ2-7; CDR3 protein: CTSSLTRSLTYEQYF; CDR3 DNA: TGCACCAGCAGCCTGACTAGGTCCCTGACCTACGAGCAGTACTTC
clone size: NA; V gene: TRBV30; D gene: TRBD1; J gene: TRBJ1-5; CDR3 protein: CAWSPGQGNQPQHF; CDR3 DNA: TGTGCCTGGAGTCCCGGACAGGGGAATCAGCCCCAGCATTTT
clone size: NA; V gene: TRBV27; D gene: NA; J gene: TRBJ2-7; CDR3 protein: CASSTLGGFYEQYF; CDR3 DNA: TGTGCCAGCAGTACTTTGGGGGGCTTCTACGAGCAGTACTTC
clone size: NA; V gene: TRBV24-1; D gene: TRBD1; J gene: TRBJ1-1; CDR3 protein: CATSGDRGPDTEAFF; CDR3 DNA: TGTGCCACCAGTGGTGATAGGGGGCCGGACACTGAAGCTTTCTTT
clone size: NA; V gene: TRBV19; D gene: NA; J gene: TRBJ2-1; CDR3 protein: CASSIGPGTINEQFF; CDR3 DNA: TGTGCCAGTAGTATAGGGCCCGGGACAATTAATGAGCAGTTCTTC
clone size: NA; V gene: TRBV11-2; D gene: NA; J gene: TRBJ2-1; CDR3 protein: CASWANGNEQFF; CDR3 DNA: TGTGCCAGCTGGGCTAACGGGAATGAGCAGTTCTTC
clone size: NA; V gene: TRBV29-1; D gene: NA; J gene: TRBJ1-2; CDR3 protein: CSVEDPQGSGGYTF; CDR3 DNA: TGCAGCGTTGAAGATCCTCAGGGTTCCGGGGGCTACACCTTC
clone size: NA; V gene: TRBV4-1; D gene: TRBD1; J gene: TRBJ1-2; CDR3 protein: CASSGATGGNYGYTF; CDR3 DNA: TGCGCCAGCAGCGGGGCAACAGGGGGGAACTATGGCTACACCTTC
clone size: NA; V gene: TRBV5-1; D gene: TRBD1; J gene: TRBJ2-7; CDR3 protein: CASSSVTGVTYEQYF; CDR3 DNA: TGCGCCAGCAGCTCGGTGACAGGGGTTACCTACGAGCAGTACTTC
clone size: NA; V gene: TRBV9; D gene: NA; J gene: TRBJ1-2; CDR3 protein: CASSVATSNYGYTF; CDR3 DNA: TGTGCCAGCAGCGTAGCAACATCAAACTATGGCTACACCTTC
clone size: NA; V gene: TRBV13; D gene: NA; J gene: TRBJ2-7; CDR3 protein: CASSGRSEQYF; CDR3 DNA: TGTGCCAGCAGCGGACGTTCCGAGCAGTACTTC
clone size: NA; V gene: TRBV6-5; D gene: TRBD1; J gene: TRBJ1-1; CDR3 protein: CASSGTRTGDTEAFF; CDR3 DNA: TGTGCCAGCAGTGGGACCAGGACAGGGGACACTGAAGCTTTCTTT
clone size: NA; V gene: TRBV20-1; D gene: TRBD1; J gene: TRBJ1-5; CDR3 protein: CSAPPSQGAQPQHF; CDR3 DNA: TGCAGTGCCCCTCCCAGTCAGGGGGCTCAGCCCCAGCATTTT
clone size: NA; V gene: TRBV4-2; D gene: TRBD1; J gene: TRBJ1-4; CDR3 protein: CASSQDAVGQGLTNEKLFF; CDR3 DNA: TGTGCCAGCAGCCAAGATGCAGTGGGACAGGGGTTAACTAATGAAAAACTGTTTTTT
clone size: NA; V gene: TRBV27; D gene: NA; J gene: TRBJ2-7; CDR3 protein: CASSTGRGLYEQYF; CDR3 DNA: TGTGCCAGCAGTACCGGCAGGGGTCTCTACGAGCAGTACTTC
clone size: NA; V gene: TRBV24-1; D gene: TRBD1; J gene: TRBJ2-1; CDR3 protein: CATSSSGTGRGDEQFF; CDR3 DNA: TGTGCCACCAGTTCTAGTGGGACAGGGAGAGGGGATGAGCAGTTCTTC
clone size: NA; V gene: TRBV9; D gene: TRBD2; J gene: TRBJ2-7; CDR3 protein: CASSPRTSGPYEQYF; CDR3 DNA: TGTGCCAGCAGCCCCCGGACTAGCGGCCCCTACGAGCAGTACTTC
clone size: NA; V gene: TRBV5-1; D gene: NA; J gene: TRBJ1-1; CDR3 protein: CASSFFRGEETEAFF; CDR3 DNA: TGCGCCAGCAGCTTTTTTCGGGGAGAAGAGACTGAAGCTTTCTTT
clone size: NA; V gene: TRBV9; D gene: TRBD2; J gene: TRBJ2-1; CDR3 protein: CASSDSGGTYNEQFF; CDR3 DNA: TGTGCCAGCAGCGACAGCGGGGGTACCTACAATGAGCAGTTCTTC
clone size: NA; V gene: TRBV5-1; D gene: NA; J gene: TRBJ2-7; CDR3 protein: CASSTTGLNEQYF; CDR3 DNA: TGCGCCAGCAGCACAACCGGACTAAACGAGCAGTACTTC
clone size: once; V gene: TRBV12-3/TRBV12-4; D gene: NA; J gene: TRBJ2-1; CDR3 protein: CASCKQSFYNEQFF; CDR3 DNA: TGTGCCAGCTGTAAACAGTCGTTTTACAATGAGCAGTTCTTC